This entry lists 31 T cell receptor beta chains sequenced from one sample in a study of CD8+CD57+ T cells in acquired aplastic anemia (dated by TCRdb to between 2018 and 2020). Sequencing instrument: Illumina HiSeq 2000. Profiling of TCR beta VDJ combinations and CDR3 sequences used genomic DNA as the template. In TCRdb, the public reads were trimmed at Q25 with fastp and aligned with MiXCR, with productive beta chains retained. Identical CDR3 proteins give one entry, which carries the most common genes and DNA. For this sample there are about 80,000 distinct CDR3 sequences; approximately 45% appear just once. Approximately 70% of the sample lies in the top ten. Sequencing was done on a sample of sorted CD4+, CD8+, or CD8+CD57+ T cells (not recorded which) from PBMCs. These receptors were obtained from a human donor in good health, serving as a control.

Points on this clonotype: Given a much more abundant clone one base away, this may be a read error. The CDR3 is CASRERDRSGNTIYF. CDR3 sequence (DNA): TGTGCCAGCAGAGAAAGGGACAGGTCTGGAAACACCATATATTTT. The J gene is TRBJ1-3, the V gene TRBV7-8; 8 positions match TRBD1. CDR1 and CDR2 (germline): SGHVS, FQNEAQ. After removal of 6 bases from V and 1 base from J, the junction contained 5 bases not matched to a gene. CDR3 length: 15 residues.

V is TRBV10-3 and J is TRBJ1-1; no firm D call. V lost 0 bases and J lost 1, with 12 bases in between. In germline, CDR1 is ENHRY, CDR2 SYGVKD. The length of the CDR3 is 16 residues. This CDR3 is CAISESSGVPNTEAFF. Here the CDR3 DNA reads TGTGCCATCAGTGAGTCGAGTGGGGTCCCGAACACTGAAGCTTTCTTT.

Comments on this clonotype: A much larger clone sits a single nucleotide away, making a read error possible. This chain links TRBV15 with TRBJ1-2, with D hard to call. The CDR3 length is 14 residues. CDR1 and CDR2 from the germline V gene are LNHNV and YYDKDF (reference sequence). CDR3 sequence reads: CATSGDLKGYGYTF. The CDR3 nucleotides are TGTGCCACCAGCGGAGATTTGAAGGGTTATGGCTACACCTTC.

As regards this clonotype: A much more abundant neighbour one base away suggests this may be a read error. V and J are TRBV19 and TRBJ2-1; 9 positions agree with TRBD2. Germline loops: CDR1 LNHDA, CDR2 SQIVND (reference sequence). This CDR3 is built from 15 residues. As DNA, the CDR3 is TGTGCCAGTAGTATAGGTAGCGGGAGTTTGAATGGGCAGTTCTTC. Amino acids: CASSIGSGSLNGQFF.

This clonotype was counted a few times. This chain joins TRBV7-3 and TRBJ1-3; the match to TRBD1 covers 8 bases. CDR1 and CDR2 (germline): SGHTA, FQGTGA. The length of the CDR3 is 20 residues. V trimming: 1 base; J trimming: 4 bases; junction bases outside the gene matches: 18. Written as DNA, the CDR3 is TGTGCCAGCAGCTTAATACCAAGGACAGGGCTTGAAGAGGGGGGAAACACCATATATTTT. This gives the protein CASSLIPRTGLEEGGNTIYF.

In the case of this clonotype: At one boundary the junction diverges from the germline segment, which might be a read error. The V and J genes are TRBV27 and TRBJ1-1; perhaps TRBD1 as D (6 bases). Germline CDR1 reads MNHEY; CDR2 reads SMNVEV (reference sequence). The CDR3 loop spans 16 amino acids. The CDR3 loop reads CASGSLGGGVKTEAFF. CDR3 DNA: TGTGCCAGCGGGAGCCTAGGGGGAGGGGTGAAGACTGAAGCTTTCTTT.

The chain employs TRBV10-3 and TRBJ2-7, with TRBD1 matching 7 bases. Germline V gene sequence: CDR1 ENHRY, CDR2 SYGVKD. V was clipped by 4 bases and J by 7 bases; unmatched bases: 10. This CDR3 comprises 14 residues. The CDR3 bases are TGTGCCATCAGTGGACAGGGATCCTACAGTGAGCAGTACTTC. Translation: CAISGQGSYSEQYF.

The chain links TRBV7-2 to TRBJ1-1; D is unresolved. Germline CDR1 SGHTA, CDR2 FQGNSA. Trimming pared 3 bases from V and 6 bases from J, leaving 11 bases between. The CDR3 has 13 residues. The CDR3 here is CASSLSSIAEAFF. The CDR3 nucleotides are TGTGCCAGCAGCTTGAGCAGTATCGCTGAAGCTTTCTTT.

V is TRBV15 and J is TRBJ1-1; weak D call: TRBD1 (5 bases). CDR3 size: 16 residues. The germline V gene encodes CDR1 LNHNV and CDR2 YYDKDF (reference sequence). Trimming shortened V by 3 bases and J by 3 bases, and 17 bases separated the two germline ends. CDR3 coding DNA: TGTGCCACCAGCAGGGGACGTGGAATCCGGGACACTGAAGCTTTCTTT. Translating it yields CATSRGRGIRDTEAFF.

The rearrangement links TRBV19 to TRBJ1-2; a weak D match, TRBD1 (6 bases). The CDR3 is 13 amino acids. The germline CDR1 and CDR2 sequences are LNHDA and SQIVND (reference sequence). V gave up 10 bases and J gave up 0 bases, with 12 bases separating them. The CDR3 DNA reads as TGTGCCACAAAACAGGGCCCTAACTATGGCTACACCTTC. Amino acid sequence: CATKQGPNYGYTF.

Details on this clonotype: A much larger clone differs from this one at a single base, so this may be a read error. The chain couples TRBV20-1 to TRBJ2-1; 14 bases map to TRBD2. The CDR3 consists of 16 residues. Germline CDR1 is DFQATT and CDR2 is SNEGSKA (reference sequence). CDR3 sequence reads: CSVRGDGTSGRYEQFF. In DNA form, the CDR3 reads TGCAGTGTTAGAGGGGACGGGACTAGCGGGAGATATGAGCAGTTCTTC.

The sample holds a few counts of this clonotype. The chain links TRBV28 to TRBJ1-2, with D uncertain. V was cut by 2 bases and J by 0 bases, with 10 bases left in between. The CDR3 has 15 amino acids. CDR1 and CDR2 from the germline V gene are MDHEN and SYDVKM. The CDR3 nucleotides are TGTGCCAGCAGTTTAACCGGGGAAGCTAACTATGGCTACACCTTC. Translation gives CASSLTGEANYGYTF.

The chain has TRBV29-1 and TRBJ1-2; D possibly corresponds to TRBD1 (6 bases). Trimming cost V 6 bases and J 4 bases, with 12 bases left between them. Germline values: CDR1 SQVTM, CDR2 ANQGSEA. CDR3 size: 12 residues. CDR3 amino acids: CSVGGHGYGYTF. The CDR3 DNA reads TGCAGCGTGGGGGGGCACGGCTATGGCTACACCTTC. The complete variable domain, with remaining parts taken from reference TRBV29-1 and TRBJ1-2, reads SAVISQKPSRDICQRGTSLTIQCQVDSQVTMMFWYRQQPGQSLTLIATANQGSEATYESGFVIDKFPISRPNLTFSTLTVSNMSPEDSSIYLCSVGGHGYGYTFGSGTRLTVV.

The V call is TRBV15, the J call TRBJ2-7, with D unresolved. V shed 0 bases and J shed 1 base, with 4 bases lying between them. CDR3 length: 13 amino acids. From germline, CDR1 is LNHNV and CDR2 YYDKDF (reference sequence). As DNA, the CDR3 is TGTGCCACCAGCAGAGAACAGTCCTACGAGCAGTACTTC. Protein sequence: CATSREQSYEQYF.

This clonotype has just a few counts. This chain joins TRBV13 and TRBJ1-5; D unclear. With 0 bases removed from V and 0 bases from J, the gap between germline ends came to 6 bases. The CDR3 is 15 amino acids. The germline V gene has CDR1 PRHDT and CDR2 FYEKMQ (reference sequence). The CDR3 region has the DNA TGTGCCAGCAGCTTAGGGGACGATAGCAATCAGCCCCAGCATTTT. Protein sequence: CASSLGDDSNQPQHF.

This clonotype came up a few times. V and J are TRBV10-3 and TRBJ2-7; D is possibly TRBD1 or TRBD2 (5 bases each). V lost 0 bases and J 3 bases, leaving 15 bases between the germline ends. The CDR3 is 16 residues long. The germline gives CDR1 ENHRY, CDR2 SYGVKD. The CDR3 nucleotides read TGTGCCATCAGTGAGTCGGGGGATAGGGCAGGCTACGAGCAGTACTTC. Its protein product is CAISESGDRAGYEQYF.

This clonotype has ten or more counts. The rearrangement uses TRBV19 and TRBJ1-5; no firm D call. V was shortened by 1 base and J by 1 base, with 8 bases between the two germline ends. CDR3 length: 15 amino acids. Germline lookup yields CDR1 LNHDA and CDR2 SQIVND (reference sequence). In DNA, the CDR3 is TGTGCCAGTAGTATAGTAGGAGGCAGCAATCAGCCCCAGCATTTT. Translation: CASSIVGGSNQPQHF.

The chain recombines TRBV7-8 with TRBJ2-7; TRBD2 matches at 8 bases. The germline V gene has CDR1 SGHVS and CDR2 FQNEAQ. There are 13 residues in the CDR3. After removal of 7 bases from V and 7 bases from J, the junction contained 9 bases not matched to a gene. CDR3 in DNA: TGTGCCAGCACGGGGACTAGGCACGGGGAGCAGTACTTC. This gives the protein CASTGTRHGEQYF. The full variable domain, completed using reference TRBV7-8 and TRBJ2-7, is GAGVSQSPRYKVAKRGQDVALRCDPISGHVSLFWYQQALGQGPEFLTYFQNEAQLDKSGLPSDRFFAERPEGSVSTLKIQRTQQEDSAVYLCASTGTRHGEQYFGPGTRLTVT.

This clonotype has at least ten counts. The V and J genes are TRBV5-1 and TRBJ2-3, with 7 nucleotides matching TRBD2. Germline CDR1 reads SGHRS; CDR2 reads YFSETQ. The CDR3 consists of 15 residues. The junction had 2 bases not matched to a gene; V was cut back by 0 bases and J by 1 base. The CDR3 reads CASSLVAGGTDTQYF. The CDR3 DNA follows: TGCGCCAGCAGCTTGGTGGCGGGGGGCACAGATACGCAGTATTTT.

This chain joins TRBV2 and TRBJ2-3; TRBD1 might be the D (5 bases). Trimming stripped 5 bases from V and 1 base from J, with 16 bases between. Looked up from germline, CDR1 is SNHLY and CDR2 is FYNNEI. The CDR3 runs to 16 residues. As DNA, the CDR3 is TGTGCCAGCAGTTATTTTGGTGGGGCCGGCACAGATACGCAGTATTTT. Translated: CASSYFGGAGTDTQYF.

In this sample, this clonotype turned up many times. The V gene is TRBV11-1, the J gene TRBJ2-7; the match to TRBD2 covers 13 bases. The CDR3 loop spans 16 amino acids. V dropped 5 bases and J dropped 2; count of bases not matched to a gene: 6. CDR1 and CDR2 (germline): SGHAT, FQDESV (reference sequence). In nucleotides, the CDR3 is TGTGCCAGCAGCAGTGGAGGGACTAGCGGGACCTACGAGCAGTACTTC. Translated: CASSSGGTSGTYEQYF.

Worth noting for this clonotype: The junction differs from germline at one of its ends, possibly a read error. V usage is TRBV19 and J usage is TRBJ1-6; D is undetermined. This CDR3 region has 13 residues. Germline V gene lookup returns CDR1 LNHDA and CDR2 SQIVND (reference sequence). The CDR3 coding sequence is TGTGCCAGTAGTATTAATGAGGTTTCGCCCCTCCGCTTT. As protein: CASSINEVSPLRF.

A note on this clonotype: A junction boundary mismatches the germline segment, possibly from a read error. This chain joins TRBV2 and TRBJ1-6; 9 bases map to TRBD1. The germline V gene encodes CDR1 SNHLY and CDR2 FYNNEI. This CDR3 has 14 amino acids. CDR3 coding DNA: TGTGCCAGCATTCGGGACAGGGCGAAGTCACCCCTCCGCTTT. Protein product: CASIRDRAKSPLRF.

At least ten counts were recorded for this clonotype. V gene TRBV7-9 combines with J gene TRBJ1-2; D may be TRBD1 (6 bases). Germline-derived CDR1 and CDR2 are SEHNR and FQNEAQ (reference sequence). This CDR3 has 17 amino acids. The V end was cut by 5 bases, the J end by 2 bases, with 21 bases between. The CDR3 region has the DNA TGTGCCAGCAGCGCGCAAAGGGGGACAACCGACAACTATGGCTACACCTTC. Protein sequence: CASSAQRGTTDNYGYTF.

This clonotype showed up many times. CDR3 nucleotides: TGCAGTGCTAGAGTAAGGCATGAGAACTATGGCTACACCTTC. Its translation: CSARVRHENYGYTF. The chain is built from TRBV20-1 and TRBJ1-2; D not resolved. The CDR3 is 14 amino acids. In germline, CDR1 is DFQATT, CDR2 SNEGSKA (reference sequence). Trimming took off 1 base at V and 2 bases at J, with 11 bases between the two ends.

The table lists this clonotype with many counts. This chain links TRBV12-3 or TRBV12-4 with TRBJ2-7; D gene ambiguous. The CDR3 loop spans 13 amino acids. The germline V and J ends were trimmed by 6 bases and 3 bases, with 12 bases remaining between them. The CDR3 is CASRGLGLYEQYF. As DNA, the CDR3 is TGTGCCAGCAGAGGGTTGGGCCTCTACGAGCAGTACTTC.

The rearrangement links TRBV25-1 to TRBJ1-1; the D is unclear. Germline V gene lookup returns CDR1 MGHDK and CDR2 SYGVNS. V dropped 4 bases and J dropped 2 bases, with 14 bases sitting between them. The CDR3 consists of 15 residues. The CDR3 loop is CASSAHSAVNTEAFF. CDR3 bases: TGTGCCAGCAGTGCGCACTCGGCAGTAAACACTGAAGCTTTCTTT.

CDR3 sequence reads: CASSYRRRQGSTGSPLHF. CDR3 in DNA: TGTGCCAGCAGTTATCGGAGACGACAGGGTTCGACGGGTTCACCCCTCCACTTT. The rearrangement joins TRBV6-2 or TRBV6-3 to TRBJ1-6; 7 bases fit TRBD1. With 3 bases clipped from V and 9 bases from J, the junction kept 17 bases outside the gene matches. The germline CDR1 and CDR2 sequences are MNHEY and SVGEGT. The CDR3 loop spans 18 amino acids.

At least ten counts were recorded for this clonotype. CDR3 sequence: CASSEYDYSHQPQHF. The CDR3 nucleotides read TGTGCCAGCAGTGAATACGACTATTCACATCAGCCCCAGCATTTT. The rearrangement links TRBV6-1 to TRBJ1-5; D remains ambiguous. The length of the CDR3 is 15 residues. Trimming cost V 2 bases and J 5 bases, with 13 bases left between them. Germline V CDR1 and CDR2: MNHNS, SASEGT.

This clonotype was seen a few times. The gene calls are TRBV4-1 and TRBJ1-5; D perhaps matches TRBD1 (6 bases). The CDR3 contains 16 residues. Trimming removed 3 bases from V and 3 bases from J, with 15 bases in between. Germline V CDR1 and CDR2: MGHRA, YSYEKL. CDR3 loop: CASSQDQTGTNQPQHF. The CDR3 coding sequence is TGCGCCAGCAGCCAGGATCAAACAGGGACCAATCAGCCCCAGCATTTT.

V and J are TRBV29-1 and TRBJ1-1; 8 bases line up with TRBD1. The CDR3 loop spans 14 amino acids. V lost 5 bases and J lost 1; bases outside the gene matches: 6. Germline CDR1 is SQVTM and CDR2 is ANQGSEA. CDR3 in DNA: TGCAGCGTTACGCCGGGACAGGAGAACACTGAAGCTTTCTTT. It is translated as CSVTPGQENTEAFF.